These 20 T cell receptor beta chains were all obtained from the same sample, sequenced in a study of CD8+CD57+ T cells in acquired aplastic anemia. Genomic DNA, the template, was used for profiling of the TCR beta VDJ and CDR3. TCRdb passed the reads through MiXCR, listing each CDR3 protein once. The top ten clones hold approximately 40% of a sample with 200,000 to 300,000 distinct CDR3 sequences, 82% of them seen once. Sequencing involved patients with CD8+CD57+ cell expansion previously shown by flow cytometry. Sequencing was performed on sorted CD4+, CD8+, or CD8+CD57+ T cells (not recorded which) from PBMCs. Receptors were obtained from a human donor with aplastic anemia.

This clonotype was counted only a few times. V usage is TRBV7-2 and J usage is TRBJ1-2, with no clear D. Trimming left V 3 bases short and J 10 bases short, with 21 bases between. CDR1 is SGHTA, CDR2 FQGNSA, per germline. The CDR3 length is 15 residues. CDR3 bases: TGTGCCAGCAGCTTGGCAGGAGGCGCCGATACGGACTACACCTTC. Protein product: CASSLAGGADTDYTF.

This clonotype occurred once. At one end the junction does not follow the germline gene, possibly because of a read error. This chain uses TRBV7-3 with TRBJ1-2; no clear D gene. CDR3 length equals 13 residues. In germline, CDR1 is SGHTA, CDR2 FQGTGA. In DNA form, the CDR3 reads TGCGCCAGCGGCGACGGCCTTGCAGGTGGCTACACCTTC. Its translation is CASGDGLAGGYTF.

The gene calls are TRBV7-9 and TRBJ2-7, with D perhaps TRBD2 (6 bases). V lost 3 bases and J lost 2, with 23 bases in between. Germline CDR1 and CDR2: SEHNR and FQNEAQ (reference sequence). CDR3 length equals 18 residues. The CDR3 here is CASSFQRDGGAHAYEQYV. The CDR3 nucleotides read TGTGCCAGCAGCTTTCAAAGAGACGGGGGAGCCCATGCCTACGAGCAGTACGTC.

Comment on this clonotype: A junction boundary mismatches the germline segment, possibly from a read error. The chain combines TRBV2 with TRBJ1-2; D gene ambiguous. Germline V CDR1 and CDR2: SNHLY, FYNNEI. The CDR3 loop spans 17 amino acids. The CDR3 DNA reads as TGTGCCAGCAGTGATGTGGGGATGCATGAGCAGTTCTACGGCTACGGCTTC. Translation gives CASSDVGMHEQFYGYGF. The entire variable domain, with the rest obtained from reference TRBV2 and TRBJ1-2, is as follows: EPEVTQTPSHQVTQMGQEVILRCVPISNHLYFYWYRQILGQKVEFLVSFYNNEISEKSEIFDDQFSVERPDGSNFTLKIRSTKLEDSAMYFCASSDVGMHEQFYGYGFGSGTRLTVV.

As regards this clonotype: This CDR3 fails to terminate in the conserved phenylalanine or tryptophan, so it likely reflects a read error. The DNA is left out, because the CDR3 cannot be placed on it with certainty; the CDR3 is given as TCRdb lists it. The CDR3 is CASSVEDYPMNNV. This chain uses TRBV9 with TRBJ2-3; TRBD2, the table's D call, lacks a check against the DNA. 13 amino acids form the CDR3, both terminal residues included. Germline CDR1 and CDR2: SGDLS and YYNGEE.

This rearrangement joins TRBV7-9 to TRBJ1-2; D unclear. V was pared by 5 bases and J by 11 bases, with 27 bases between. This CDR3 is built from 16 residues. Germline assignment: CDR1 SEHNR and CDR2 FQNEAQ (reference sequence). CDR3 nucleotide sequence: TGTGCCAGCAGCAACCAGAGAGAGACCCAGTACTTTGGGTACACCTTC. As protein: CASSNQRETQYFGYTF.

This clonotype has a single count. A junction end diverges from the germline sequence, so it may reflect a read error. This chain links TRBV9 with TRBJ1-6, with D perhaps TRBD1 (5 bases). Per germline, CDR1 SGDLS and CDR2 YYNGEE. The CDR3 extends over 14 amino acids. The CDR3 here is CASSLRDFIPPFRF. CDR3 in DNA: TGTGCCAGCAGCCTCCGGGACTTTATTCCGCCCTTCCGCTTT.

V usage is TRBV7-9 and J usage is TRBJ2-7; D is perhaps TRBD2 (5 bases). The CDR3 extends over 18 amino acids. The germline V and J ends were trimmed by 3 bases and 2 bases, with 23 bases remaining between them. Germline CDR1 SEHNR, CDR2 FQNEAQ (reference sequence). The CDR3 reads CASSLGEGGKNSPYEQYV. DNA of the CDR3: TGTGCCAGCAGCTTGGGTGAGGGCGGCAAAAATTCACCCTACGAGCAGTACGTC.

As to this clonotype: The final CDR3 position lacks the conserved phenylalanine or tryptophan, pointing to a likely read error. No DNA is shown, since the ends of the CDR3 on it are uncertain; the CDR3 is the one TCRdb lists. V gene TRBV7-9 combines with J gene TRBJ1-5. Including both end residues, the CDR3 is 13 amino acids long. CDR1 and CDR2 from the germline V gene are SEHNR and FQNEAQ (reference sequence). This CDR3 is CASSLTGSYRAHV.

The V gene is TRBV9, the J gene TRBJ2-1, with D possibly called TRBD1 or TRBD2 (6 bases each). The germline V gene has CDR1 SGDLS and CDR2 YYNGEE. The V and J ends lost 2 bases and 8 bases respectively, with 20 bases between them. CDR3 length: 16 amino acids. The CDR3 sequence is CASSVTGGGGADEQFF. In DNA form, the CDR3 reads TGTGCCAGCAGCGTGACAGGAGGTGGAGGGGCCGATGAGCAGTTCTTC.

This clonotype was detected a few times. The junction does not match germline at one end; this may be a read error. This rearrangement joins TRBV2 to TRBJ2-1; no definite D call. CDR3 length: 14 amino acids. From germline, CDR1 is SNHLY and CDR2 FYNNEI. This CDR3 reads CASRKVENTNEQYF. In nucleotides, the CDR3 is TGTGCCAGCAGGAAGGTAGAAAACACCAATGAGCAGTATTTC. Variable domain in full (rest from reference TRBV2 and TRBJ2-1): EPEVTQTPSHQVTQMGQEVILRCVPISNHLYFYWYRQILGQKVEFLVSFYNNEISEKSEIFDDQFSVERPDGSNFTLKIRSTKLEDSAMYFCASRKVENTNEQYFGPGTRLTVL.

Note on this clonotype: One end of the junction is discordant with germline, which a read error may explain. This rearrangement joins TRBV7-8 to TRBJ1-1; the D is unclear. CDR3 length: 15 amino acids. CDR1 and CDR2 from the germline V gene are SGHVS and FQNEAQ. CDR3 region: CASSLAGARDTQAFF. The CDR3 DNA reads TGTGCCAGCAGCTTAGCGGGAGCACGCGACACTCAAGCTTTCTTT.

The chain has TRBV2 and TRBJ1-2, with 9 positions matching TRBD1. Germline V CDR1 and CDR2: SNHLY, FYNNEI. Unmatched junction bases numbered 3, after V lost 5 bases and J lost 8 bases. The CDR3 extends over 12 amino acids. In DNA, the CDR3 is TGTGCCAGCAGTATCGGGACAGGGGGCTACACCTTC. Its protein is CASSIGTGGYTF.

CDR3 sequence: CASSFGRNGLVYGYTF. The CDR3 DNA follows: TGTGCCAGCAGCTTTGGGAGGAACGGGCTCGTATATGGCTACACCTTC. The V gene is TRBV2, the J gene TRBJ1-2; D unclear. Germline lookup yields CDR1 SNHLY and CDR2 FYNNEI. With 6 bases removed from V and 5 bases from J, the gap between germline ends came to 22 bases. There are 16 residues in the CDR3.

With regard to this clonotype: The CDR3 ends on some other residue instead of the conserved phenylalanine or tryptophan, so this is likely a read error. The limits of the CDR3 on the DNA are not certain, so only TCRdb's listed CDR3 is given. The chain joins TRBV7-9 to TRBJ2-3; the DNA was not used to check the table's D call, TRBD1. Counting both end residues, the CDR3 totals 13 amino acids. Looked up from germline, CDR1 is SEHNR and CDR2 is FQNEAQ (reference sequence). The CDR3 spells CASGPGPTHTDYT.

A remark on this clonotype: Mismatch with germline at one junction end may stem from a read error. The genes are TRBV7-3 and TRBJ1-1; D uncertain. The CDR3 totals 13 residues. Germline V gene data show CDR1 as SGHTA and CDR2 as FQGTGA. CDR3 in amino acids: CASSYKTKADALF. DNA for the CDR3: TGTGCCAGCAGCTATAAAACGAAGGCTGATGCTCTCTTT.

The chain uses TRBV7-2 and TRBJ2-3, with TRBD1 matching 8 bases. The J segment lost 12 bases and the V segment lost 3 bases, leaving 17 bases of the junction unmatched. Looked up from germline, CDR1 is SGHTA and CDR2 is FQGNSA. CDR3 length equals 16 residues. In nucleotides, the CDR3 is TGTGCCAGCAGCTTGACAGGGGCTTGGACTATGGCTACACAGTATTTT. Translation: CASSLTGAWTMATQYF.

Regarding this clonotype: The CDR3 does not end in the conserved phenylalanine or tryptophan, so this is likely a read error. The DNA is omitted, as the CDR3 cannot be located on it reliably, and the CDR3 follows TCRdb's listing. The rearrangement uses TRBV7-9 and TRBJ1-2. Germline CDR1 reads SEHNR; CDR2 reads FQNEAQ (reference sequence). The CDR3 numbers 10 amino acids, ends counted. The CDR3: CASSVYADTL.

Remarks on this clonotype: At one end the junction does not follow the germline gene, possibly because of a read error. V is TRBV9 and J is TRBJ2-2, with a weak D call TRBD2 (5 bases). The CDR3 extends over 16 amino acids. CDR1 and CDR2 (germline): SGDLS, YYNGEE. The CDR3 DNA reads TGTGCCAGCAGCGTAGGAGTGGACTTTTCCTACGGGCAGCTGTTTTTT. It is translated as CASSVGVDFSYGQLFF.

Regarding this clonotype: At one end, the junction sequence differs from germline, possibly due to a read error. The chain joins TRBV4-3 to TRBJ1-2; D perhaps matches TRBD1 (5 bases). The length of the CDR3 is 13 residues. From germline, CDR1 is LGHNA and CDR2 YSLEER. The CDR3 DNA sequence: TGCGCCAGCAGCCAAGTTGGGGTCGGGGGTCCCCACTTC. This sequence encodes CASSQVGVGGPHF.